This TCR beta chain comes out of a study of T cell responses to AZD1222 COVID-19 vaccine. Study-level results: CD4 TCRs associated with vaccination spanned spike, dominating at 160-218 and 743-854. Females outnumbered males among donors, who were mostly white British; clonal diversity was possibly underestimated.

On this clone itself: What it recognizes is unknown.

V lost 6 bases, J lost 8 bases, and 19 bases lay in between. CDR3 length: 14 residues. Germline CDR1 MDHEN, CDR2 SYDVKM. The table came from immunoSEQ multiplex PCR; TCRdb's copy has only in-frame clones and leaves some out. Among over 130,000 clones listed, more than 75% were seen once. The source is an adult who received the AZD1222 COVID-19 vaccine. The chain joins TRBV28 to TRBJ1-2; no reliable D call. Sequencing used peripheral blood, obtained 28 days after the second AZD1222 dose. The CDR3 coding sequence is TGTGCCAGCAGGCGGTATGGGGAAAAACTGGGCTACACCTTC. As protein: CASRRYGEKLGYTF.